These 2 T cell receptor beta chains were sequenced from one sample in a study of T-cell reconstitution after alpha-beta-depleted transplantation in children. This sample's TCRbeta library carried unique molecular identifier barcodes. One entry per CDR3 protein results from TCRdb running MiXCR on the PCR reads. Seen here are hundreds of thousands of distinct CDR3 sequences, about an eighth observed once, and the top ten hold approximately 4.3%. This sample comprised PBMCs, obtained from the stem cell graft. The source is a human donor who donated a stem cell graft to a child with Fanconi anemia.

As DNA, the CDR3 is TGCGCCAGCAGCGCGGACCACAATGAGCAGTTCTTC. This gives the protein CASSADHNEQFF. The rearrangement uses TRBV5-1 and TRBJ2-1; D is unresolved. The V and J ends lost 4 bases and 5 bases respectively, with 7 bases between them. Looked up from germline, CDR1 is SGHRS and CDR2 is YFSETQ. CDR3 length: 12 residues.

This clonotype appeared a few times. This chain links TRBV27 with TRBJ2-3; 9 bases are a match to TRBD1. The CDR3 totals 14 residues. CDR1 is MNHEY, CDR2 SMNVEV, per germline (reference sequence). V dropped 5 bases and J dropped 6; count of bases not matched to a gene: 6. This CDR3 is CASSKGQGADTQYF. The CDR3 DNA reads as TGTGCCAGCAGTAAGGGACAGGGAGCCGATACGCAGTATTTT.